Each of the 20 T cell receptor beta chains below was sequenced from the same sample in a study of CD8 T cells in Susac syndrome. Roughly 0.45 to 1 ug RNA was reverse transcribed with random hexamers. TCRdb re-analysed the immunoSEQ multiplex PCR reads in MiXCR, keeping a single row per CDR3 protein. The sample carries about 150,000 distinct CDR3 sequences, nearly 97% recorded once. Sequencing used CD8+ T cells from PBMCs. The receptors come from a human donor with multiple sclerosis.

This clonotype was seen a handful of times. This chain connects TRBV30 to TRBJ1-2; TRBD1 might be the D (5 bases). Germline-derived CDR1 and CDR2 are GTSNPN and SVGIG (reference sequence). This CDR3 is built from 10 residues. V lost 5 bases, J lost 5 bases, and 6 bases lay in between. CDR3 protein: CAWWGYGYTF. In DNA form, the CDR3 reads TGTGCCTGGTGGGGGTATGGCTACACCTTC. The whole variable domain, remainder taken from reference TRBV30 and TRBJ1-2, is SQTIHQWPATLVQPVGSPLSLECTVEGTSNPNLYWYRQAAGRGLQLLFYSVGIGQISSEVPQNLSASRPQDRQFILSSKKLLLSDSGFYLCAWWGYGYTFGSGTRLTVV.

This chain uses TRBV29-1 with TRBJ2-7, with TRBD1 matching 12 bases. The CDR3 contains 15 residues. Germline CDR1 SQVTM, CDR2 ANQGSEA. The junction had 9 bases not matched to a gene; V was cut back by 4 bases and J by 5 bases. For the CDR3, the DNA is TGCAGCGTTGGATGGGACAGGGGGCACCCCCACGAGCAGTACGTC. It codes for CSVGWDRGHPHEQYV.

The V call is TRBV4-1, the J call TRBJ2-2; D gene unclear. This CDR3 is built from 15 residues. Per germline, CDR1 MGHRA and CDR2 YSYEKL. Deletions cut 1 base from V and 6 bases from J, with 12 bases between. The CDR3 DNA reads TGCGCCAGCAGCCAAGGGTTCGTCGGGTCCGGGGAGCTGTTTTTT. Its protein product is CASSQGFVGSGELFF.

V usage is TRBV3-1 and J usage is TRBJ1-2; TRBD1 matches at 7 bases. Germline V gene sequence: CDR1 LGHDT, CDR2 YNNKEL (reference sequence). The CDR3 is 17 residues long. Germline trimming cut 2 bases from V and 6 bases from J; bases unmatched to any gene: 15. The CDR3 spells CASSQSTLGGIGDGYTF. CDR3 nucleotide sequence: TGTGCCAGCAGCCAATCCACACTAGGGGGCATAGGGGATGGCTACACCTTC.

The rearrangement links TRBV5-4 to TRBJ2-5; 7 bases align to TRBD1. Germline V CDR1 and CDR2: SGHNT, YYREEE (reference sequence). J gave up 7 bases and V 4 bases, and 13 bases lay outside the gene matches. The CDR3 sequence is 15 residues long. This CDR3 reads CASSISQGPPRTQYF. The DNA of the CDR3 is TGTGCCAGCAGCATATCACAGGGGCCCCCGCGGACCCAGTACTTC.

The V gene is TRBV9, the J gene TRBJ2-2; TRBD1 agrees at 7 bases. This CDR3 region has 14 residues. Germline V lookup: CDR1 SGDLS, CDR2 YYNGEE. The V gene end was trimmed by 3 bases and the J gene end by 3 bases; junction bases not matched to a gene: 2. In DNA form, the CDR3 reads TGTGCCAGCAGCGGACAGGGTTACACCGGGGAGCTGTTTTTT. Its protein is CASSGQGYTGELFF.

The rearrangement joins TRBV27 to TRBJ2-5; D uncertain. V lost 1 base and J lost 3, with 6 bases in between. Germline V gene sequence: CDR1 MNHEY, CDR2 SMNVEV (reference sequence). The CDR3 spans 13 residues. The CDR3, as DNA: TGTGCCAGCAGTTTATGGGGTAAAGAGACCCAGTACTTC. It specifies CASSLWGKETQYF.

V and J are TRBV11-1 and TRBJ2-5; D is unclear. Trimming removed 4 bases at V and 5 bases at J, with 20 bases between. Germline V lookup: CDR1 SGHAT, CDR2 FQDESV (reference sequence). CDR3 length: 16 residues. In DNA, the CDR3 is TGTGCCAGCAGCTCCGACACGGATTGGCTAGTCGAGACCCAGTACTTC. This gives the protein CASSSDTDWLVETQYF.

This clonotype showed up just once. V usage is TRBV12-3 or TRBV12-4 and J usage is TRBJ2-7; perhaps TRBD1 as D (5 bases). The CDR3 sequence is 15 residues long. Trimming stripped 3 bases from V and 0 bases from J, with 12 bases between. The CDR3 region is CASSFGQGDSYEQYV. CDR3 nucleotide sequence: TGTGCCAGCAGTTTCGGACAAGGGGACTCCTACGAGCAGTACGTC.

The CDR3 loop reads CASSQEETGLYNEQFF. CDR3 nucleotide sequence: TGTGCCAGCAGCCAAGAGGAGACAGGGCTCTACAATGAGCAGTTCTTC. The chain recombines TRBV3-1 with TRBJ2-1; TRBD1 matches 7 bases. The CDR3 has 16 amino acids. After removal of 0 bases from V and 3 bases from J, the junction contained 5 bases not matched to a gene. Germline assignment: CDR1 LGHDT and CDR2 YNNKEL (reference sequence).

This clonotype was seen a single time. The chain combines TRBV30 with TRBJ1-3; D is unresolved. Germline V gene lookup returns CDR1 GTSNPN and CDR2 SVGIG (reference sequence). This CDR3 comprises 13 residues. Deletions cut 4 bases from V and 1 base from J, with 8 bases between. CDR3 coding DNA: TGTGCCTGGATGTGGGAGTCTGGAAACACCATATATTTT. This gives the protein CAWMWESGNTIYF.

This clonotype has a handful of counts. The chain employs TRBV12-3 or TRBV12-4 and TRBJ1-1; TRBD1 is a possible D gene (5 bases). This CDR3 has 14 residues. The V and J ends lost 2 bases and 4 bases respectively, with 11 bases between them. The CDR3 is CASSLPGGGTEAFF. Here the CDR3 DNA reads TGTGCCAGCAGTTTACCCGGGGGTGGCACTGAAGCTTTCTTT.

The CDR3 protein is CSVEDPGRENGYTF. DNA of the CDR3: TGCAGCGTTGAAGATCCGGGCAGGGAGAATGGCTACACCTTC. The chain couples TRBV29-1 to TRBJ1-2; maybe TRBD1 (5 bases). V shed 0 bases and J shed 6 bases, with 14 bases lying between them. Germline CDR1 is SQVTM and CDR2 is ANQGSEA. The CDR3 runs 14 residues.

The chain employs TRBV10-2 and TRBJ2-7; possible D gene TRBD1, 6 bases. V dropped 0 bases and J dropped 0 bases, with 12 bases sitting between them. CDR1 is WSHSY and CDR2 is SAAADI in the germline V gene. The CDR3 is 16 amino acids. This CDR3 is CASSESAGEISYEQYF. CDR3 sequence (DNA): TGCGCCAGCAGTGAGTCAGCAGGGGAAATCTCCTACGAGCAGTACTTC.

This clonotype appeared a single time. CDR3 bases: TGTGCCAGCAGCTCCGCTTCGGGGGGGCAAATGAAGTATACGCAGTATTTT. Protein sequence: CASSSASGGQMKYTQYF. The chain employs TRBV7-9 and TRBJ2-3; 8 bases are a match to TRBD2. The CDR3 spans 17 residues. J lost 7 bases, V lost 4 bases, and 16 bases had no gene match. Germline lookup yields CDR1 SEHNR and CDR2 FQNEAQ (reference sequence).

This clonotype is a singleton in its sample. V and J are TRBV2 and TRBJ2-7; TRBD1 aligns across 12 bases. CDR1 is SNHLY and CDR2 is FYNNEI in the germline V gene. CDR3 size: 14 residues. Trimming at V came to 8 bases and at J to 5 bases, leaving 7 bases not matched to a gene. CDR3 DNA: TGTGCCAGCGAACGAGGGACAGGGGGCGACGAGCAGTACGTC. As protein: CASERGTGGDEQYV.

The chain combines TRBV12-3 or TRBV12-4 with TRBJ1-1; D not certain. The CDR3 loop spans 11 amino acids. Trimming cost V 2 bases and J 7 bases, with 5 bases left between them. The CDR3 here is CASSLSSEAFF. The CDR3, as DNA: TGTGCCAGCAGTTTAAGCAGTGAAGCTTTCTTT.

The rearrangement uses TRBV9 and TRBJ1-2; 9 nucleotides align to TRBD1. The CDR3 is 14 residues long. V dropped 4 bases and J dropped 6; count of bases not matched to a gene: 7. The germline V gene encodes CDR1 SGDLS and CDR2 YYNGEE. CDR3 DNA: TGTGCCAGCAGCCTAGGGGGACAGGGACATGGCTACACCTTC. This sequence encodes CASSLGGQGHGYTF.

The chain employs TRBV2 and TRBJ2-5; D is perhaps TRBD2 (6 bases). This CDR3 comprises 14 residues. V lost 8 bases, J lost 1 base, and 14 bases lay in between. Per the germline V gene, CDR1 is SNHLY and CDR2 is FYNNEI. The CDR3 region is CASEEGRTQETQYF. In DNA, the CDR3 is TGTGCCAGCGAGGAGGGCAGGACCCAAGAGACCCAGTACTTC.

V and J are TRBV7-9 and TRBJ2-4; D may be TRBD2 (6 bases). In germline, CDR1 is SEHNR, CDR2 FQNEAQ (reference sequence). The CDR3 runs to 14 residues. Trimming cost V 6 bases and J 8 bases, with 17 bases left between them. CDR3 DNA: TGTGCCAGCAGTTTCGGTGGAGGGGACGACATTCAGTACTTC. This sequence encodes CASSFGGGDDIQYF.